This is a list of T cell receptor beta chains from one sample in a study of T-cell reconstitution after alpha-beta-depleted transplantation in children. TCRdb reprocessed the PCR reads via MiXCR and lists one record per CDR3 protein. The profile covers about 74,000 distinct CDR3 sequences, with around 14% appearing a single time and around 26% taken by the ten largest. Sequencing used PBMCs, mostly from graft donor cells, obtained 180 days after TCRalphabeta/CD19-depleted stem cell transplant. Every receptor here comes from a male patient between 2 and 10 years old who had a stem cell transplant for acute lymphoblastic leukemia, so the T cells may come from the graft donor. Each CDR3 is given with its conserved first and last residue. Each record gives: CDR3 length, J gene, V gene, D gene, clone size, CDR3 protein, CDR3 DNA. D genes are given only for firm matches. Some rows have no size entry. The others give once, few or many, or a class for an expanded clone.

14,TRBJ2-3,TRBV7-2,-,-,CASSSSGKGGTQYF,TGTGCCAGCAGCTCCTCGGGGAAGGGGGGGACGCAGTATTTT
15,TRBJ2-6,TRBV9,TRBD1,few,CASSVDRAGANVLTF,TGTGCCAGCAGCGTCGACAGGGCTGGGGCCAACGTCCTGACTTTC
12,TRBJ2-5,TRBV10-3,-,many,CAISESGETQYF,TGTGCCATCAGTGAGTCGGGCGAGACCCAGTACTTC
15,TRBJ2-3,TRBV5-6,TRBD2,many,CASSLAGGLPDTQYF,TGTGCCAGCAGCTTGGCGGGGGGGCTCCCAGATACGCAGTATTTT
13,TRBJ2-7,TRBV20-1,TRBD2,-,CSARSGAGNEQYF,TGCAGTGCCCGAAGCGGGGCCGGCAACGAGCAGTACTTC
14,TRBJ1-1,TRBV10-3,-,many,CAIRLRDTNTEAFF,TGTGCCATCAGACTCCGGGACACCAACACTGAAGCTTTCTTT
13,TRBJ1-5,TRBV7-9,-,-,CASSYTGNQPQHF,TGTGCCAGCAGCTACACAGGGAATCAGCCCCAGCATTTT
14,TRBJ2-7,TRBV9,-,-,CASSVGGFAYEQYF,TGTGCCAGCAGCGTAGGCGGGTTCGCCTACGAGCAGTACTTC
17,TRBJ2-5,TRBV11-2,TRBD1,-,CASSFGAGTGGRETQYF,TGTGCCAGCAGCTTCGGCGCAGGGACAGGGGGACGAGAGACCCAGTACTTC
15,TRBJ2-5,TRBV12-3/TRBV12-4,TRBD1,many,CASIPGTGRQETQYF,TGTGCCAGCATTCCCGGGACAGGGAGGCAAGAGACCCAGTACTTC
15,TRBJ2-5,TRBV6-5,TRBD2,-,CASSYSGGWGETQYF,TGTGCCAGCAGCTATAGCGGGGGCTGGGGAGAGACCCAGTACTTC
12,TRBJ2-5,TRBV20-1,-,-,CSARQAGETQYF,TGCAGTGCTCGACAGGCCGGGGAGACCCAGTACTTC
12,TRBJ1-5,TRBV6-5,-,-,CACSNSNQPQHF,TGTGCCTGCAGTAATAGCAATCAGCCCCAGCATTTT
16,TRBJ2-1,TRBV4-3,TRBD2,many,CASSPLLAGGDNEQFF,TGCGCCAGCAGCCCCTTACTAGCGGGAGGGGACAATGAGCAGTTCTTC
17,TRBJ2-5,TRBV28,TRBD1,once,CASSFPTGGGSVETQYF,TGTGCCAGCAGTTTCCCGACAGGGGGGGGTTCGGTAGAGACCCAGTACTTC
14,TRBJ2-7,TRBV7-8,TRBD1,-,CASSWDRGANEQYF,TGTGCCAGCAGCTGGGACAGGGGGGCGAACGAGCAGTACTTC
13,TRBJ2-7,TRBV10-3,-,many,CASPMEHRYEQYF,TGTGCCTCCCCGATGGAGCATAGGTACGAGCAGTACTTC
16,TRBJ2-7,TRBV12-3/TRBV12-4,-,few,CASSLAQGGTVHEQYF,TGTGCCAGCAGTTTAGCACAGGGAGGTACCGTCCACGAGCAGTACTTC
14,TRBJ1-3,TRBV5-1,-,few,CASSRPGAGNTIYF,TGCGCCAGCAGCCGACCAGGGGCTGGAAACACCATATATTTT
12,TRBJ2-7,TRBV29-1,-,-,CSVVGASYEQYF,TGCAGCGTTGTTGGCGCCTCCTACGAGCAGTACTTC
14,TRBJ2-4,TRBV27,TRBD1,many,CASSPLDRVDIQYF,TGTGCCAGCAGTCCCCTGGACAGGGTGGACATTCAGTACTTC
14,TRBJ1-6,TRBV12-3/TRBV12-4,TRBD1,few,CAITNRGGNSPLHF,TGTGCCATTACAAACAGGGGAGGGAACTCACCCCTCCACTTT
11,TRBJ1-2,TRBV9,-,many,CASSAEGDYTF,TGTGCCAGCAGCGCCGAGGGTGACTACACCTTC
16,TRBJ1-2,TRBV27,-,many,CASSLISQTGAYGYTF,TGTGCCAGCAGTTTAATATCGCAGACAGGAGCCTATGGCTACACCTTC
13,TRBJ1-3,TRBV6-1,-,few,CASFRLSGNTIYF,TGTGCCAGCTTCAGACTCTCTGGAAACACCATATATTTT
15,TRBJ1-6,TRBV28,-,-,CASSLRDSYNSPLHF,TGTGCCAGCAGTTTACGGGACTCCTATAATTCACCCCTCCACTTT
12,TRBJ2-1,TRBV5-1,TRBD2,few,CAVSGRAGEQFF,TGCGCCGTTAGCGGGAGGGCAGGGGAGCAGTTCTTC
14,TRBJ1-2,TRBV12-3/TRBV12-4,-,few,CASSLFRQGYGYTF,TGTGCCAGCAGTTTATTTAGGCAGGGGTATGGCTACACCTTC
14,TRBJ2-2,TRBV19,-,-,CASSIISGAGELFF,TGTGCCAGTAGTATTATTTCAGGGGCCGGGGAGCTGTTTTTT
14,TRBJ2-3,TRBV4-3,-,few,CASSFGARPDTQYF,TGCGCCAGCAGCTTCGGGGCGAGACCAGATACGCAGTATTTT